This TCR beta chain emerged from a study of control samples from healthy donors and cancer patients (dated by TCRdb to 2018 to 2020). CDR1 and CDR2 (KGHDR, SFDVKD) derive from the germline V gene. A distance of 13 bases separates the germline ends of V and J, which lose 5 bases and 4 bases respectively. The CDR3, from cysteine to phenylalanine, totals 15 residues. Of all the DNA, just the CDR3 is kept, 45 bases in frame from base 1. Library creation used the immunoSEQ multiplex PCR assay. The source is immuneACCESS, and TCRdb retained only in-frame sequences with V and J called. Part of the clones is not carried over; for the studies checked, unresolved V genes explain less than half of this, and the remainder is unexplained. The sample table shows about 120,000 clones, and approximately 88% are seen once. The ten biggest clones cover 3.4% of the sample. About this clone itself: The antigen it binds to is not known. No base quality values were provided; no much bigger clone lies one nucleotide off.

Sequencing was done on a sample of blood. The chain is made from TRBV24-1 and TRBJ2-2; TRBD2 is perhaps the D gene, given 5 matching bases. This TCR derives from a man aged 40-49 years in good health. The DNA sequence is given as TGTGCCACCAGTGCCCCGCAAGGAGGCACCGGGGAGCTGTTTTTT. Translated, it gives CATSAPQGGTGELFF.